This T cell receptor (beta chain) appears in the sequencing data of a study of cytomegalovirus exposure and HLA in healthy donors. Background on the study: Later, an analysis reported that the 130 or so validation repertoires had used the same platform as the approximately 630 first-cohort repertoires. Whole-study findings and limits: The classifier was said to identify cytomegalovirus status with high specificity and sensitivity. Listed as cytomegalovirus-associated were 150 or so TCR beta chains.

TCRdb's table, derived via immunoSEQ multiplex PCR, lists solely in-frame clones and lacks some. The top ten hold roughly 13% of the sample, which has 200,000 or so clones, 84% seen once. This clone was detected only once. What it binds is unknown. The germline gives CDR1 MDHEN, CDR2 SYDVKM. CDR3 length: 15 residues. The V and J ends lost 5 bases and 7 bases respectively, with 21 bases between them. This chain joins TRBV28 and TRBJ2-7; D is possibly TRBD2 (6 bases). The sequence was collected from a woman aged 25 to 45 in good health and CMV-seropositive. Source material: PBMCs. CDR3 loop: CASSTRDLIYSEQYF. The CDR3 nucleotides read TGTGCCAGCAGTACCCGGGACTTAATATACTCGGAGCAGTACTTC. The full variable domain, in which reference TRBV28 and TRBJ2-7 provide the parts outside the CDR3, is DVKVTQSSRYLVKRTGEKVFLECVQDMDHENMFWYRQDPGLGLRLIYFSYDVKMKEKGDIPEGYSVSREKKERFSLILESASTNQTSMYLCASSTRDLIYSEQYFGPGTRLTVT.